This T cell receptor (beta chain) was recovered during a study of cytomegalovirus exposure and HLA in healthy donors. Study details: An earlier analysis identified approximately 120 million unique TCR beta sequences in 150 million to 200 million T cells. Regarding the study as a whole: In an earlier analysis, most TCR beta V segments were productive about 87% or about 30% of the time. As a later analysis revealed, the rate of TCR association differed by HLA locus, with DRB1 most and HLA-C fewest.

A remark on this clone: What it binds is unknown.

This CDR3 has 13 amino acids. In germline, CDR1 is MNHNY, CDR2 SVGAGI (reference sequence). V was clipped by 0 bases and J by 5 bases, with 5 bases between them. 60 Vbeta and 13 Jbeta primers were used in PCR. The assay was immunoSEQ multiplex PCR, and TCRdb's table has in-frame clones only and misses some. The top ten hold less than 4% of the sample, which has some 190,000 clones, roughly 80% seen once. Sequencing was done on a sample of PBMCs. V gene TRBV6-6 combines with J gene TRBJ2-1; unclear D gene. This TCR came from a woman under 40 in good health and CMV-seropositive. CDR3 region: CASSYSQNNEQFF. The DNA of the CDR3 is TGTGCCAGCAGTTACTCCCAGAACAATGAGCAGTTCTTC.